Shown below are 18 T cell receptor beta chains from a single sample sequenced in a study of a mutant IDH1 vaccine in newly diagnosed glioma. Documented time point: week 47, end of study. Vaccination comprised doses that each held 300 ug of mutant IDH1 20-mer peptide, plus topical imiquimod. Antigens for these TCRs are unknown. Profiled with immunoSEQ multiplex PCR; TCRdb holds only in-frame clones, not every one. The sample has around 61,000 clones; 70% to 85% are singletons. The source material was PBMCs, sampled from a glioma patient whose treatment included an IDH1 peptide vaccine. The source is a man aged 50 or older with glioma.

CDR3 DNA sequence: TGTGCCAGCAGTCCGCGGGACAGGGTGACTAGAAACACCATATATTTT. This encodes CASSPRDRVTRNTIYF. The rearrangement links TRBV6-6 to TRBJ1-3, with 9 bases that match TRBD1. Germline V gene data show CDR1 as MNHNY and CDR2 as SVGAGI (reference sequence). CDR3 size: 16 residues. Germline trimming cut 5 bases from V and 5 bases from J; bases unmatched to any gene: 10.

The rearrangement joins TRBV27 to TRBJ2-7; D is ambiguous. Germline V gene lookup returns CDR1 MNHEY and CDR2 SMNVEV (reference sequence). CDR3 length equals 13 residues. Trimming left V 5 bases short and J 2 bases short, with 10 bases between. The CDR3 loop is CASSPPGTYEQYF. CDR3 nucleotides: TGTGCCAGCAGTCCTCCCGGAACCTACGAGCAGTACTTC.

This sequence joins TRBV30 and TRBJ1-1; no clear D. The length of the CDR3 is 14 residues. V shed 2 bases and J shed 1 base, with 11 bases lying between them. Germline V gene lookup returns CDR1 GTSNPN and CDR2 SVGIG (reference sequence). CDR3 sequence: CAWSPLRGNTEAFF. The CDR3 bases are TGTGCCTGGAGTCCCCTCCGGGGGAACACTGAAGCTTTCTTT.

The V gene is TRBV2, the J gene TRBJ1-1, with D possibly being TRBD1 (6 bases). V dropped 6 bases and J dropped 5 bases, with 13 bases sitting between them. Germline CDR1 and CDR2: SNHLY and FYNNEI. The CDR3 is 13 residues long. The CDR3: CASSLRGLTEAFF. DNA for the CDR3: TGTGCCAGCAGCCTCAGGGGATTGACTGAAGCTTTCTTT.

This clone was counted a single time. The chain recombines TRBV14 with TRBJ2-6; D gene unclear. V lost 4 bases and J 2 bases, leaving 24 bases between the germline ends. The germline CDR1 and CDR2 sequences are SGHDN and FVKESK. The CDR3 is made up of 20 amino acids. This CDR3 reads CASSPEQAPRSEAGANVLTF. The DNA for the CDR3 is TGTGCCAGCAGCCCAGAGCAAGCCCCAAGGTCGGAAGCTGGGGCCAACGTCCTGACTTTC.

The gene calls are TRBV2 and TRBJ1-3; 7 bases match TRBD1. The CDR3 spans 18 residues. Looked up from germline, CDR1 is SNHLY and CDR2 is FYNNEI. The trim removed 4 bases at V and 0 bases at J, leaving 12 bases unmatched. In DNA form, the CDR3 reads TGTGCCAGCAGTGTTCGGAGCGGACAGGCGCACTCTGGAAACACCATATATTTT. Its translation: CASSVRSGQAHSGNTIYF.

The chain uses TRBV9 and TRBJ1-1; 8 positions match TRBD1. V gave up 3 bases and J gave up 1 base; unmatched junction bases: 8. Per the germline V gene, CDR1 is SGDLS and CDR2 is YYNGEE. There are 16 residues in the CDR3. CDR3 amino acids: CASSALTGASNTEAFF. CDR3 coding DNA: TGTGCCAGCAGCGCGTTGACAGGGGCCTCGAACACTGAAGCTTTCTTT.

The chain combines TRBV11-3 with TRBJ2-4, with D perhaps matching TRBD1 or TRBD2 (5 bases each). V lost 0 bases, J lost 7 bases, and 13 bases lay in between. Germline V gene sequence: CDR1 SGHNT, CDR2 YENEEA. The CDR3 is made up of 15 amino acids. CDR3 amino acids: CASSLDSGSGNIQYF. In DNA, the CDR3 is TGTGCCAGCAGCTTAGATTCAGGGAGTGGGAACATTCAGTACTTC.

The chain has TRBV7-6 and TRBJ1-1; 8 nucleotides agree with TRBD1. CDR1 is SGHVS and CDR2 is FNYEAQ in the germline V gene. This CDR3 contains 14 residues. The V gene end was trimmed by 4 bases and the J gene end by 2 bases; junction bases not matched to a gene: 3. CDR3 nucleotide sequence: TGTGCCAGCAGCTCGGACAGGGCTAACACTGAAGCTTTCTTT. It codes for CASSSDRANTEAFF.

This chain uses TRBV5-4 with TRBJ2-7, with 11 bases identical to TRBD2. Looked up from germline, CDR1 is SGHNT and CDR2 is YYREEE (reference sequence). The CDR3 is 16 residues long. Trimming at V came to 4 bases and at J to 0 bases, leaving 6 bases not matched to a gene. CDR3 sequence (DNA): TGTGCCAGCAGCCAAGGACTAGCGGGTGACTCCTACGAGCAGTACTTC. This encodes CASSQGLAGDSYEQYF.

The CDR3 reads CASSLVRRRYEQFF. The DNA of the CDR3 is TGTGCCAGCAGCTTAGTCCGGAGAAGGTATGAGCAGTTCTTC. The chain carries TRBV7-2 and TRBJ2-1; D unresolved. V lost 1 base, J lost 8 bases, and 12 bases lay in between. Germline-derived CDR1 and CDR2 are SGHTA and FQGNSA. The CDR3 spans 14 residues.

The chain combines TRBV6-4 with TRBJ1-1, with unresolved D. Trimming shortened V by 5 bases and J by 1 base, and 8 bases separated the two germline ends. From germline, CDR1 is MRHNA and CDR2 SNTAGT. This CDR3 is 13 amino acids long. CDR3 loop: CASSITKNTEAFF. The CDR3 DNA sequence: TGTGCCAGCAGTATCACAAAGAACACTGAAGCTTTCTTT.

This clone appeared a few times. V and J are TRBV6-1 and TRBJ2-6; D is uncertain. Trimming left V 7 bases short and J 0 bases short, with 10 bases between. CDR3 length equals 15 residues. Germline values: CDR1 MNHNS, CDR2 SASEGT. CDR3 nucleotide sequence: TGTGCCAGCAATCAGGCCCTCTCTGGGGCCAACGTCCTGACTTTC. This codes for CASNQALSGANVLTF.

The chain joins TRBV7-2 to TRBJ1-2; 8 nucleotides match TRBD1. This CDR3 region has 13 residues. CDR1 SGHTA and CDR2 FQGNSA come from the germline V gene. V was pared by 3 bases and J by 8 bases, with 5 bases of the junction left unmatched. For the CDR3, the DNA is TGTGCCAGCAGCTTCCAGGGGGCGGAAGGCTACACCTTC. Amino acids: CASSFQGAEGYTF.

Here the CDR3 reads CASRKDRADTIYF. The CDR3 nucleotides are TGCGCCAGCAGAAAGGACAGGGCGGACACCATATATTTT. The rearrangement joins TRBV5-1 to TRBJ1-3, with 8 bases matching TRBD1. V lost 5 bases, J lost 8 bases, and 6 bases stayed unmatched. CDR1 is SGHRS and CDR2 is YFSETQ in the germline V gene. This CDR3 has 13 residues.

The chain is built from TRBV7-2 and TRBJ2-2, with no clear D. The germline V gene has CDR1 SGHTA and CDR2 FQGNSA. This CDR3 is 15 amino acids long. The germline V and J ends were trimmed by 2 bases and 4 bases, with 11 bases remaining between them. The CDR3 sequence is CASSLSYGFTGELFF. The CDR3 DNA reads TGTGCCAGCAGCTTAAGTTACGGGTTCACCGGGGAGCTGTTTTTT.

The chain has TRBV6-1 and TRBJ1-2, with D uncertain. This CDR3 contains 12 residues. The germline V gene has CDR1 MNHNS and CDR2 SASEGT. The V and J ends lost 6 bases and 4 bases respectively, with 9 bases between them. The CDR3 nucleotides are TGTGCCAGCAGCGATGACCTCTATGGCTACACCTTC. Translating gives CASSDDLYGYTF.

CDR3 in amino acids: CASSRGASAEAFF. CDR3 DNA sequence: TGTGCCAGCAGCAGGGGGGCCAGCGCTGAAGCTTTCTTT. V is TRBV21-1 and J is TRBJ1-1. TRBV21-1 is termed a pseudogene. The CDR3 contains 13 residues.